What follows is one T cell receptor (beta chain) and its context. This record comes from a study of shared T cell receptors in the human thymus. Germline assignment: CDR1 LGHNT and CDR2 FRNRAP. The CDR3 spans 17 residues. V lost 4 bases and J 0 bases, leaving 16 bases between the germline ends. Sequencing used immunoSEQ multiplex PCR; TCRdb keeps in-frame clones, though not all of them. The sample includes 650,000 to 950,000 clones, roughly 88% of them seen just once. The data also belong to a second study, concerning human thymus T cells. Per that paper: Resections were taken during corrective heart surgery, and the thymus tissue came from these.

The receptor's source is a girl younger than two with a congenital heart defect. Material: thymocytes. J is TRBJ1-3 and V is TRBV12-5; D is ambiguous. The CDR3 nucleotides are TGTGCTAGTGGTTCCGCCATGGACTCCGACTCTGGAAACACCATATATTTT. This sequence encodes CASGSAMDSDSGNTIYF.